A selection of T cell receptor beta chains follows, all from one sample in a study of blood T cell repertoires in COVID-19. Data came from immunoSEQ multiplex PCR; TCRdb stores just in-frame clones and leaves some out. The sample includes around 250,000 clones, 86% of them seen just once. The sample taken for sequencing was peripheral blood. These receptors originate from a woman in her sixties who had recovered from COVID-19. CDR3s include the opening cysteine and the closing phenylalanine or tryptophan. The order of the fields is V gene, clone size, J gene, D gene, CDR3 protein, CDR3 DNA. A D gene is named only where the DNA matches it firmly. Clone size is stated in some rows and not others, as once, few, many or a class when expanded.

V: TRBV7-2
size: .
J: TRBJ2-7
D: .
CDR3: CASSLGAGATSYEQYF
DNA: TGTGCCAGCAGCTTAGGTGCGGGGGCGACTTCCTACGAGCAGTACTTC

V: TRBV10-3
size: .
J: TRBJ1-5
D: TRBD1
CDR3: CAISESTGGQPQHF
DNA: TGTGCCATCAGTGAGTCAACAGGGGGTCAGCCCCAGCATTTT

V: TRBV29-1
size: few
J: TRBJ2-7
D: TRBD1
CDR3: CSYSLGQGYEQYF
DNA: TGCAGCTACTCTTTGGGACAGGGATACGAGCAGTACTTC

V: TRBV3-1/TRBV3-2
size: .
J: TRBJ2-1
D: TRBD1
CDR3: CASTRQGGADYEQFF
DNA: TGTGCCAGCACCCGACAGGGGGGGGCCGACTATGAGCAGTTCTTC

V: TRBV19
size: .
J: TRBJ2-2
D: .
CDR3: CGTAVLNTGELFF
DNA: TGTGGAACCGCGGTATTGAACACCGGGGAGCTGTTTTTT

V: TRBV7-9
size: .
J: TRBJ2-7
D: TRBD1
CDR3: CASSLQGASLEQYF
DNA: TGTGCCAGCAGTTTACAGGGGGCGAGTCTGGAGCAGTACTTC

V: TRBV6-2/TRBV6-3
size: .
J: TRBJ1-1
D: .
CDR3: CASSYGGIGAFF
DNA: TGTGCCAGCAGTTACGGGGGGATCGGAGCTTTCTTT

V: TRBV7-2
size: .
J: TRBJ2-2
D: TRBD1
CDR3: CASRIDRGNTGELFF
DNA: TGTGCCAGCAGAATCGACAGGGGAAACACCGGGGAGCTGTTTTTT

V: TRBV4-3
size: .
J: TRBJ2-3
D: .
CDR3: CASSQDPPLRGPSDTQYF
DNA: TGCGCCAGCAGCCAAGATCCACCGTTGCGGGGACCTTCCGATACGCAGTATTTT

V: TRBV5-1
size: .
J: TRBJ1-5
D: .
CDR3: CASSLAGREPQHF
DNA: TGCGCCAGCAGCTTGGCAGGCAGGGAGCCCCAGCATTTT

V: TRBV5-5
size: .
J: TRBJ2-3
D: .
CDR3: CASSPRGEGGFDTQYF
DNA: TGTGCCAGCAGCCCCCGAGGGGAGGGGGGTTTCGATACGCAGTATTTT

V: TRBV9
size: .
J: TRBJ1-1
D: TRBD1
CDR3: CASSPRSRGPEEGERVF
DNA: TGTGCCAGCAGCCCCAGGTCGAGGGGGCCCGAGGAGGGGGAACGGGTCTTT

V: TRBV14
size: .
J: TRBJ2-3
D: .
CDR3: CASSQGFGTSTDTQYF
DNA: TGTGCCAGCAGCCAAGGGTTCGGGACTAGCACAGATACGCAGTATTTT

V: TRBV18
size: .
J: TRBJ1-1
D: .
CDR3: CASSPRYRDTEAFF
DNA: TGTGCCAGCTCACCACGGTATCGGGACACTGAAGCTTTCTTT

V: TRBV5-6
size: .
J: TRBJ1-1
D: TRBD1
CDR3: CASSLQGTPAFF
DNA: TGTGCCAGCAGCTTACAGGGGACGCCGGCTTTCTTT

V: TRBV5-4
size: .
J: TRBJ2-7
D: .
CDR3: CASSSPLAGLYEQYF
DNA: TGTGCCAGCAGCTCCCCTCTGGCGGGTCTCTACGAGCAGTACTTC

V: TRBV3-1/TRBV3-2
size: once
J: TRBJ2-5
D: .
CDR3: CASSQSQVLGETQYF
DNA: TGTGCCAGCAGCCAATCACAGGTTCTGGGGGAGACCCAGTACTTC

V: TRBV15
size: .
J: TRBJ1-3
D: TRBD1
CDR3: CATSRETGGGNTIYF
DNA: TGTGCCACCAGCAGGGAGACAGGGGGAGGAAACACCATATATTTT

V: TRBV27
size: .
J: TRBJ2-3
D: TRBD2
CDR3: CASSLTAGGLRTDTQYF
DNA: TGTGCCAGCAGTTTAACCGCGGGGGGTCTGCGGACAGATACGCAGTATTTT

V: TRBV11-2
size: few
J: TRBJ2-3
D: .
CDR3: CASSTGDTDTQYF
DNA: TGTGCCAGTAGCACGGGGGACACAGATACGCAGTATTTT

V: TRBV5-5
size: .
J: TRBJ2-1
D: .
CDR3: CASSISAGSSYNEQFF
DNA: TGTGCCAGCAGCATCTCCGCCGGGTCCTCCTACAATGAGCAGTTCTTC

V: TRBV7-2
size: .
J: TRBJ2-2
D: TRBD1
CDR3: CASSRGQGATGELFF
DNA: TGTGCCAGCAGCAGGGGACAGGGGGCCACCGGGGAGCTGTTTTTT

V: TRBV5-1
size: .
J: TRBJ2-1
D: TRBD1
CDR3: CASSLAGDRVNEQFF
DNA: TGCGCCAGCAGCTTGGCCGGGGACAGGGTAAATGAGCAGTTCTTC

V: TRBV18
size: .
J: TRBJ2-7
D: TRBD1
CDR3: CASSPLSRDRAYEQYF
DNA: TGTGCCAGCTCACCACTGTCCCGGGACAGGGCCTACGAGCAGTACTTC

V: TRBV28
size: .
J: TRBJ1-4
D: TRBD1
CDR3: CASSSGGDIVEKLFF
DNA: TGTGCCAGCAGTTCAGGGGGCGATATAGTAGAAAAACTGTTTTTT

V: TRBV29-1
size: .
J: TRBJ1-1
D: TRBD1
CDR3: CSTRQGRWTEAFF
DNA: TGCAGCACTCGACAGGGCCGGTGGACTGAAGCTTTCTTT

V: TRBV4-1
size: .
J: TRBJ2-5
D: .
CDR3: CASSQGNQGFGETQYF
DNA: TGCGCCAGCAGCCAGGGCAACCAGGGGTTTGGGGAGACCCAGTACTTC

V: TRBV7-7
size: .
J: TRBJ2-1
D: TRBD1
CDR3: CASSVDRGGSNEQFF
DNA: TGTGCTAGCAGCGTAGACAGGGGCGGTAGTAATGAGCAGTTCTTC

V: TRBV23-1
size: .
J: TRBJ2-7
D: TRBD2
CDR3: CASSRGLAGPNEQYF
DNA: TGCGCCAGCAGCCGGGGACTAGCGGGACCCAACGAGCAGTACTTC

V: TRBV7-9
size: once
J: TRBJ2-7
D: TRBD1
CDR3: CASSLAYRGLYEQYF
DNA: TGTGCCAGCAGCTTAGCTTACAGGGGGCTTTACGAGCAGTACTTC

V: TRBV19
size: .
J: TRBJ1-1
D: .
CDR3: CATHRGGARTEAFF
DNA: TGTGCCACCCACCGAGGAGGGGCGCGCACTGAAGCTTTCTTT

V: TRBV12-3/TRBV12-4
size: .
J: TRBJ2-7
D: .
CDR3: CASGGTSYEQYF
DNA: TGTGCCAGCGGAGGCACCTCCTACGAGCAGTACTTC

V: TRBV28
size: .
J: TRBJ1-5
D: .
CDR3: CASSFADRRNQPQHF
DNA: TGTGCCAGCAGTTTCGCCGACAGGAGGAATCAGCCCCAGCATTTT

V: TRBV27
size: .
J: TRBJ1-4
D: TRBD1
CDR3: CASSPRGTNEKLFF
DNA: TGTGCCAGCAGTCCCAGGGGGACTAATGAAAAACTGTTTTTT

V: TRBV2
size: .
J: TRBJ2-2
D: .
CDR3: CASTLNTGELFF
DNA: TGTGCCAGCACCCTGAACACCGGGGAGCTGTTTTTT

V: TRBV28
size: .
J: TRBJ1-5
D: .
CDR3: CASSLLQDNQPQHF
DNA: TGTGCCAGCAGTTTGTTACAGGACAATCAGCCCCAGCATTTT

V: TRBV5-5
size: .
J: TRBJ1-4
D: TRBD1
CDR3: CASNRGLDEKLFF
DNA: TGTGCCAGTAACAGGGGGCTTGATGAAAAACTGTTTTTT

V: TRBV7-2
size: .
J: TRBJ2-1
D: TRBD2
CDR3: CASSLARGGNYNEQFF
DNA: TGTGCCAGCAGCTTAGCCCGGGGGGGCAATTACAATGAGCAGTTCTTC

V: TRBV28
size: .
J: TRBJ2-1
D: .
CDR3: CASSFPTRDISYNEQFF
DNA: TGTGCCAGCAGTTTCCCGACCCGGGATATCTCCTACAATGAGCAGTTCTTC

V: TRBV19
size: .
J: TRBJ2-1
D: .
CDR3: CASRRGASYNEQFF
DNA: TGTGCCAGTAGACGGGGGGCCTCCTACAATGAGCAGTTCTTC

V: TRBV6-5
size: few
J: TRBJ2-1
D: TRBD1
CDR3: CASSSTGVARVEFF
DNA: TGTGCCAGCAGTTCGACAGGGGTAGCCAGGGTAGAGTTCTTC

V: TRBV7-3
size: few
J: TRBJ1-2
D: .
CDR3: CASSLASGSNYGYTF
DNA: TGTGCCAGCAGCCTAGCTTCGGGATCCAACTATGGCTACACCTTC

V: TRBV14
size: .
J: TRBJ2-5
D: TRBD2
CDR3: CASSLQSGTSGLQETQYF
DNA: TGTGCCAGCAGCCTACAATCCGGGACTAGCGGTTTACAAGAGACCCAGTACTTC

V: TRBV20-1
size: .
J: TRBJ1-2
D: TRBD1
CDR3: CSASAAGTGNYGYTF
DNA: TGCAGTGCTAGTGCTGCCGGGACAGGGAACTATGGCTACACCTTC

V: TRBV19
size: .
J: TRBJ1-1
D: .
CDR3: CASSIGPQNTEAFF
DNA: TGTGCCAGTAGCATAGGTCCCCAGAACACTGAAGCTTTCTTT

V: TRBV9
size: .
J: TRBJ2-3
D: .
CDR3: CASSASMATDTQYF
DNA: TGTGCCAGCAGCGCTAGCATGGCCACAGATACGCAGTATTTT

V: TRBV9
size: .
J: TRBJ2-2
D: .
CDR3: CASSGAGARAGELFF
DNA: TGTGCCAGCAGCGGGGCGGGGGCACGGGCCGGGGAGCTGTTTTTT

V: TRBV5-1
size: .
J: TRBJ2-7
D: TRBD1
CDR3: CASSLQGVGSYEQYF
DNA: TGCGCCAGCAGTTTGCAGGGGGTAGGCTCCTACGAGCAGTACTTC

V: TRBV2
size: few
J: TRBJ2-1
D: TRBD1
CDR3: CASSKDRAHEQFF
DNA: TGTGCCAGCAGTAAGGACAGGGCCCATGAGCAGTTCTTC

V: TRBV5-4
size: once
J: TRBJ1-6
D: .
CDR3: CASSWGQNNSPLHF
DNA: TGTGCCAGCAGCTGGGGACAAAATAATTCACCCCTCCACTTT

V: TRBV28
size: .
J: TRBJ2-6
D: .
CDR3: CASSHWEVVKSSGANVLTF
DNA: TGTGCCAGCAGTCACTGGGAGGTAGTTAAAAGCTCTGGGGCCAACGTCCTGACTTTC

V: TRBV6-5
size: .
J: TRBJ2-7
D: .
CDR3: CASSYGENYEQYF
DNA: TGTGCCAGCAGTTACGGGGAGAACTACGAGCAGTACTTC